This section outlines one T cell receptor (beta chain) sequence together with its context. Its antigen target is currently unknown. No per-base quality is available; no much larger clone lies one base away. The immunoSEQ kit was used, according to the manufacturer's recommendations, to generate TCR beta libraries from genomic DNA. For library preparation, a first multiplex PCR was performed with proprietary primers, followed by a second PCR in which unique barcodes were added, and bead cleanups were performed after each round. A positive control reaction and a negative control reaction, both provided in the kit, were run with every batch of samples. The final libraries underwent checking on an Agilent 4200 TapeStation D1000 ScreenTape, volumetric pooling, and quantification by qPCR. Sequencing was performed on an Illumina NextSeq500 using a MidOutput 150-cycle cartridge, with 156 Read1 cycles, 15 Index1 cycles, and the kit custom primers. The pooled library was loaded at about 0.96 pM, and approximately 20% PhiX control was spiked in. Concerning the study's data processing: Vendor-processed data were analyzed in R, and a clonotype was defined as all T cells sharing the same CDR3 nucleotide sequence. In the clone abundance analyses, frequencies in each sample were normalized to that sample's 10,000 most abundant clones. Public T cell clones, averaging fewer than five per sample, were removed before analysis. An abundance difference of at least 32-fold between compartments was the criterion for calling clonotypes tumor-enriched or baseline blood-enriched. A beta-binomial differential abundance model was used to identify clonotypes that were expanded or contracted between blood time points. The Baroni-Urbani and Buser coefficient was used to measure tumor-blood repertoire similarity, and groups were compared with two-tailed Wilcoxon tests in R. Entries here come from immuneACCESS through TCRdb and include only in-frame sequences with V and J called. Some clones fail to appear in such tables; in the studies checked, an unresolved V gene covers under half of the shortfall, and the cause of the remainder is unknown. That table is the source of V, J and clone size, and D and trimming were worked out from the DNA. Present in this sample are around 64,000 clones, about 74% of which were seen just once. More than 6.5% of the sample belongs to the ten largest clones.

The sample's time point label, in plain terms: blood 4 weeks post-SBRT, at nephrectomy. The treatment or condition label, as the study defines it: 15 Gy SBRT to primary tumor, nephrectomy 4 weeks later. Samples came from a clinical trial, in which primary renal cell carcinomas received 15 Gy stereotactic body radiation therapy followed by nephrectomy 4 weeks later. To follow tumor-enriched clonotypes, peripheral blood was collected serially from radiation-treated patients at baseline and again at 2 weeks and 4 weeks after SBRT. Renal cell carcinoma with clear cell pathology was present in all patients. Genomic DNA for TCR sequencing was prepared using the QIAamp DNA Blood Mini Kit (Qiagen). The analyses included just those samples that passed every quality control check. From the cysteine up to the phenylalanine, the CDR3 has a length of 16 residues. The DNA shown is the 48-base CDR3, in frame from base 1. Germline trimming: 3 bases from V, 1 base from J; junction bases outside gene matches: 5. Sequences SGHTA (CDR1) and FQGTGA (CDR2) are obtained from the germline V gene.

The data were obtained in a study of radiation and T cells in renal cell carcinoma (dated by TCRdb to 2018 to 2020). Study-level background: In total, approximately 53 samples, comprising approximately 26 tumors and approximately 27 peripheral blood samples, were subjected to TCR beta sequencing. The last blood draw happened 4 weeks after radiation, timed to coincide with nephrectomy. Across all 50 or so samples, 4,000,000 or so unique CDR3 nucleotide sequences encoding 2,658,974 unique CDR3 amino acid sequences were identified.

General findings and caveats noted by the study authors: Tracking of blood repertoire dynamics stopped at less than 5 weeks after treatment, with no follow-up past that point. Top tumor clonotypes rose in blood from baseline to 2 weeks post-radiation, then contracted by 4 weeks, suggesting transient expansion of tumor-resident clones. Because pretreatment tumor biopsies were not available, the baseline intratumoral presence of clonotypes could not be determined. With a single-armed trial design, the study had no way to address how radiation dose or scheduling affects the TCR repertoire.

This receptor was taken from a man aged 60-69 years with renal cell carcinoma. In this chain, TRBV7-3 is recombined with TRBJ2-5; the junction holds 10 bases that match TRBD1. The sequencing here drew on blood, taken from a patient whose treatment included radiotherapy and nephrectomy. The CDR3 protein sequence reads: CASSLTRTGGQETQYF. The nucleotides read TGTGCCAGCAGCTTGACCCGGACAGGGGGCCAAGAGACCCAGTACTTC.